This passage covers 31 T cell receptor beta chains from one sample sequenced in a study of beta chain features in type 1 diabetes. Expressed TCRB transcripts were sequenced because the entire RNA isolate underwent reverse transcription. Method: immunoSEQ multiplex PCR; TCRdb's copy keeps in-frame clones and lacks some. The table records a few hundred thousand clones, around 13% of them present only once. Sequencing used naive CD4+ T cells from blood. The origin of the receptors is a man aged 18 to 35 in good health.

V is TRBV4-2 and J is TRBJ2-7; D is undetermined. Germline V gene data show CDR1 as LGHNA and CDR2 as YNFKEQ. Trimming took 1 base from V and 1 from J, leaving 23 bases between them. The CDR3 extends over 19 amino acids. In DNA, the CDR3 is TGTGCCAGCAGCCAAGTACATGGTTTTGGGCCGTCCCTTTCCTACGAGCAGTACTTC. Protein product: CASSQVHGFGPSLSYEQYF.

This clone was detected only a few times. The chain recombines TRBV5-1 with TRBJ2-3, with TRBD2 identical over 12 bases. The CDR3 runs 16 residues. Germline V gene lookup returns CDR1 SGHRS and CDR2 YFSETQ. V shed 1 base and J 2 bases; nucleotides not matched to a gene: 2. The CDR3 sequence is CASSLRTSGATDTQYF. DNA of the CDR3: TGCGCCAGCAGCTTGAGGACTAGCGGGGCCACAGATACGCAGTATTTT.

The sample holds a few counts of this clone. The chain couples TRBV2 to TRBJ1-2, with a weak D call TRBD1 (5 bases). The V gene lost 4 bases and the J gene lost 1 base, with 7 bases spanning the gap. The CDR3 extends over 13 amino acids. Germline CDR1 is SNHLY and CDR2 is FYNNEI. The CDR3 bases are TGTGCCAGCAGTGTCGACAGTAACTATGGCTACACCTTC. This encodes CASSVDSNYGYTF.

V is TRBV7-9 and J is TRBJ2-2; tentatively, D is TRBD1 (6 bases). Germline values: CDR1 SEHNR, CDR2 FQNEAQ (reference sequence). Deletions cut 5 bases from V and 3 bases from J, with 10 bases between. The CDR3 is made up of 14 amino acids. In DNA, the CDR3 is TGTGCCAGCAGCCTAGGACAGCACACCGGGGAGCTGTTTTTT. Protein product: CASSLGQHTGELFF.

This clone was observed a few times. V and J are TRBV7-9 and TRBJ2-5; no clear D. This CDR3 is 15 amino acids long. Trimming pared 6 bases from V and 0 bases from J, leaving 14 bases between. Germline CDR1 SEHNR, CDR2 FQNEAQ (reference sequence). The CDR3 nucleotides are TGTGCCAGCAGTAAGAGGCCACCTGACCAAGAGACCCAGTACTTC. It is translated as CASSKRPPDQETQYF.

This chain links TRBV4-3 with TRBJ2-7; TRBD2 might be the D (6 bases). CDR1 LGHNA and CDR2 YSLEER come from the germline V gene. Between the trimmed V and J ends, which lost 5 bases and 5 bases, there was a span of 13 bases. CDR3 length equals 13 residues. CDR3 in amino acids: CASSARLVDEQYF. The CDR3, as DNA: TGCGCCAGCAGCGCAAGACTAGTCGACGAGCAGTACTTC.

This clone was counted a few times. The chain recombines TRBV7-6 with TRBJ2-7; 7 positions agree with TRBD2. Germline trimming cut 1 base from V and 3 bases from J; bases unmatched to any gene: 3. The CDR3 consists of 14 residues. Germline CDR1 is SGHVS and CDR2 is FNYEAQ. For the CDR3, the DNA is TGTGCCAGCAGCTTAGAGCGGGATGTCTACGAGCAGTACTTC. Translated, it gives CASSLERDVYEQYF.

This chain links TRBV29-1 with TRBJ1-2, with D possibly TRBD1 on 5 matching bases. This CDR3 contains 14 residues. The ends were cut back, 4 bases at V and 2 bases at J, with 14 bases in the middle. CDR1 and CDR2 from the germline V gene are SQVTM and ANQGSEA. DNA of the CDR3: TGCAGCGTTGGACCCCGAGCAGGGAACTATGGCTACACCTTC. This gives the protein CSVGPRAGNYGYTF.

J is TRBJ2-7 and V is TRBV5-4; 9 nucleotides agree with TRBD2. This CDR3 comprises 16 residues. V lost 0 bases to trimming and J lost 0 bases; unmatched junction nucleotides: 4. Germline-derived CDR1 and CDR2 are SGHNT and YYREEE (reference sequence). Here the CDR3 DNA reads TGTGCCAGCAGCTTGGCCGCGGGGGGGATCTCCTACGAGCAGTACTTC. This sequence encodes CASSLAAGGISYEQYF.

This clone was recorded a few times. The DNA of the CDR3 is TGTGCCAGCAGTTCCGGGGATTCTGGGTCCCAGTACTTC. It specifies CASSSGDSGSQYF. The V and J genes are TRBV28 and TRBJ2-5; perhaps TRBD2 as D (5 bases). Trimming left V 4 bases short and J 9 bases short, with 15 bases between. The V gene's germline CDR1 is MDHEN and CDR2 SYDVKM. CDR3 length: 13 residues. Together with reference TRBV28 and TRBJ2-5, the CDR3 gives the full variable domain: DVKVTQSSRYLVKRTGEKVFLECVQDMDHENMFWYRQDPGLGLRLIYFSYDVKMKEKGDIPEGYSVSREKKERFSLILESASTNQTSMYLCASSSGDSGSQYFGPGTRLLVL.

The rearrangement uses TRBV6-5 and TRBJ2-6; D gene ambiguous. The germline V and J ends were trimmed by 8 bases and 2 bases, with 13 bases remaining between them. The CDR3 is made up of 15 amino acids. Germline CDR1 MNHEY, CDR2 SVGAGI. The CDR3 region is CASVSPRAGANVLTF. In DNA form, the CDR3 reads TGTGCCAGCGTCTCGCCGCGAGCTGGGGCCAACGTCCTGACTTTC.

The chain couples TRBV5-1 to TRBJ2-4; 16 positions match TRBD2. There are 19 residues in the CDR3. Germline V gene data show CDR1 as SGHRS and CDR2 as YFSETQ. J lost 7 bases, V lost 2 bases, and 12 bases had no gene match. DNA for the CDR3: TGCGCCAGCAGCTTACTCCCGGGACTAGCGGGAGGGCCCACCAACATTCAGTACTTC. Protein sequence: CASSLLPGLAGGPTNIQYF.

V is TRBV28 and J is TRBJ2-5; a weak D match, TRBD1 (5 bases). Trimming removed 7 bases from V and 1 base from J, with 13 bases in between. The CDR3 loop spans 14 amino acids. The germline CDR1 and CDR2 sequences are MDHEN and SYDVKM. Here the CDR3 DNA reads TGTGCCAGCAAGGCCAGGGCCTTCCAAGAGACCCAGTACTTC. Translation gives CASKARAFQETQYF.

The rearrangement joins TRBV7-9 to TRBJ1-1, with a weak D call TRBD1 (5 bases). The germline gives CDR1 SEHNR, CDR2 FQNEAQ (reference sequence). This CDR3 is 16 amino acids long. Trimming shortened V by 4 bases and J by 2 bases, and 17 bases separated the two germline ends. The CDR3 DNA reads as TGTGCCAGCAGCTCCCGGGGGGGATGGCTAAACACTGAAGCTTTCTTT. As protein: CASSSRGGWLNTEAFF.

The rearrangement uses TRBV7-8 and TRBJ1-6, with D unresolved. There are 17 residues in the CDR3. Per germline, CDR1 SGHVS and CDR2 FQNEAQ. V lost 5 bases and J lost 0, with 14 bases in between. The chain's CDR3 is CASSAAPTSSYNSPLHF. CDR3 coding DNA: TGTGCCAGCAGCGCCGCGCCGACAAGCTCCTATAATTCACCCCTCCACTTT.

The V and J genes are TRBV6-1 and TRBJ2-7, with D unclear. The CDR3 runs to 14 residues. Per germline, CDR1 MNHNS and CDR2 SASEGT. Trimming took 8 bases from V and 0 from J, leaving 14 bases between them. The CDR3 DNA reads TGTGCCAGCTCCCTTCACCCCAGCTCCTACGAGCAGTACTTC. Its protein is CASSLHPSSYEQYF.

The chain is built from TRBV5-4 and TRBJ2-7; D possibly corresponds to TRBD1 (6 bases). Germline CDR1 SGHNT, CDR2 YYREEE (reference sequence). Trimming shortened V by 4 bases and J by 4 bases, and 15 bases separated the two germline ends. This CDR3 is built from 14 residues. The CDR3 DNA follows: TGTGCCAGCAGCCCCTCGACAGGCGCATACGAGCAGTACTTC. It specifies CASSPSTGAYEQYF.

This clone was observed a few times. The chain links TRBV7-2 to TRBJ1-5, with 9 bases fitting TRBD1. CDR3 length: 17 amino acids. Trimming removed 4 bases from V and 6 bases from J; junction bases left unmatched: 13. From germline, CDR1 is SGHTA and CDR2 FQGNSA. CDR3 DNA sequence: TGTGCCAGCAGCTCACACCTCGGACAGGGGTTAGGTCAGCCCCAGCATTTT. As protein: CASSSHLGQGLGQPQHF.

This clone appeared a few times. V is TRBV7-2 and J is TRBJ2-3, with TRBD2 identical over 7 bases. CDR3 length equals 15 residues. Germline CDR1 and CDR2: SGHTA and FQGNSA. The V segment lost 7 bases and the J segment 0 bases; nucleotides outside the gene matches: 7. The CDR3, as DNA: TGTGCCAGCATGTTTGCAGCGGGGAGCACAGATACGCAGTATTTT. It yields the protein CASMFAAGSTDTQYF.

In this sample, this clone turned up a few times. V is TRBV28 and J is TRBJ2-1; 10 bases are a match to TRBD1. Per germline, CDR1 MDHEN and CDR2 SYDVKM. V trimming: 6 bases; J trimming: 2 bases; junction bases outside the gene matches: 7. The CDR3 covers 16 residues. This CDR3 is CASSKSTGGPYNEQFF. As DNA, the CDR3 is TGTGCCAGCAGCAAATCGACAGGGGGCCCCTACAATGAGCAGTTCTTC.

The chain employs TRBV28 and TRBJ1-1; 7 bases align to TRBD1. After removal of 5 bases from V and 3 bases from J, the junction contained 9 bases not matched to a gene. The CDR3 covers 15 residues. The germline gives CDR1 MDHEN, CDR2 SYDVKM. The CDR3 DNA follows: TGTGCCAGCAGTATACTACAGGGGTATGACACTGAAGCTTTCTTT. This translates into CASSILQGYDTEAFF.

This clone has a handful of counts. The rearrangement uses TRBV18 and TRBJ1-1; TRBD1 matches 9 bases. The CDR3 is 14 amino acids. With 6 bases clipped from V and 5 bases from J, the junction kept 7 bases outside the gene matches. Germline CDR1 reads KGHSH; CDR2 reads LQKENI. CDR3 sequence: CASSGQGPGTEAFF. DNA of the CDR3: TGTGCCAGCTCCGGACAGGGGCCGGGGACTGAAGCTTTCTTT.

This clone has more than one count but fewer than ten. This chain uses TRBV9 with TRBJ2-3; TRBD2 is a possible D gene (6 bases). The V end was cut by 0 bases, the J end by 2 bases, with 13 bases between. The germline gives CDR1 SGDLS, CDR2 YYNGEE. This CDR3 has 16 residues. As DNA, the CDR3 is TGTGCCAGCAGCGTAGTTGGGACTTTCTTCACAGATACGCAGTATTTT. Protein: CASSVVGTFFTDTQYF.

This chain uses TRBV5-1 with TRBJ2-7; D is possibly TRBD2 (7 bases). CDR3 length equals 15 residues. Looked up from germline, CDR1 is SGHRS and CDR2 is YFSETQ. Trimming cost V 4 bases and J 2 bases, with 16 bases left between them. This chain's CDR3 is CASSGGSGTTYEQYF. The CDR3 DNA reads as TGCGCCAGCAGCGGGGGCAGCGGGACGACCTACGAGCAGTACTTC.

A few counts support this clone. DNA of the CDR3: TGTGCCAGCAGTCCGGGACAACTGGAAGAGCAGTACTTC. It encodes CASSPGQLEEQYF. The rearrangement links TRBV28 to TRBJ2-7, with a tentative D call TRBD1 (6 bases). This CDR3 is built from 13 residues. Trimming removed 5 bases at V and 7 bases at J, with 15 bases between. The germline gives CDR1 MDHEN, CDR2 SYDVKM.

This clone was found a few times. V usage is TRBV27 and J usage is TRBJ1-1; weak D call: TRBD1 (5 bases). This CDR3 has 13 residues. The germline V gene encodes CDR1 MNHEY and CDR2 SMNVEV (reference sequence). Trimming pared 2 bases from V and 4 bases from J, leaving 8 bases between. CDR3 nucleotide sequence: TGTGCCAGCAGTTTAGAAGGGGTCACTGAAGCTTTCTTT. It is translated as CASSLEGVTEAFF.

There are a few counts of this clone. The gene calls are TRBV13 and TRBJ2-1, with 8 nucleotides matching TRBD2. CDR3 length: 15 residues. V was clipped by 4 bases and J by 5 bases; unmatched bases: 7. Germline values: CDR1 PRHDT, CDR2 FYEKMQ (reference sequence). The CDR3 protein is CASSSRGGRNNEQFF. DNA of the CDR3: TGTGCCAGCAGCTCCCGTGGCGGGAGGAACAATGAGCAGTTCTTC.

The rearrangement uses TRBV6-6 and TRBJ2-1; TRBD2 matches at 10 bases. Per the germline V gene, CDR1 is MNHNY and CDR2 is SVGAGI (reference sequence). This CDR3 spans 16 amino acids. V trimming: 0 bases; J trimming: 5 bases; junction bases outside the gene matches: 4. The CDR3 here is CASSYSASGGDNEQFF. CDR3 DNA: TGTGCCAGCAGTTACTCCGCTAGCGGGGGTGACAATGAGCAGTTCTTC.

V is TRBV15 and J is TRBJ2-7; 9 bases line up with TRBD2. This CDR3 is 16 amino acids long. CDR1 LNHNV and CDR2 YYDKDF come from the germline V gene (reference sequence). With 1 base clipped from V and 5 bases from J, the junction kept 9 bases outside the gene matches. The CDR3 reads CATSRGRAGGPDEQYF. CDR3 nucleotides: TGTGCCACCAGCAGAGGTCGGGCGGGAGGGCCAGACGAGCAGTACTTC.

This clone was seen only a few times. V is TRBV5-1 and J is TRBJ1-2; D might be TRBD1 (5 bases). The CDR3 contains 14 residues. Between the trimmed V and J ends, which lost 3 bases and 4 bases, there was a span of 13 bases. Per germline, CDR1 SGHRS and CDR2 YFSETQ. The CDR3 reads CASSSPEGVYGYTF. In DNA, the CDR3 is TGCGCCAGCAGCTCCCCGGAAGGGGTCTATGGCTACACCTTC. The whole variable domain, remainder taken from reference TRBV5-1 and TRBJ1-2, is KAGVTQTPRYLIKTRGQQVTLSCSPISGHRSVSWYQQTPGQGLQFLFEYFSETQRNKGNFPGRFSGRQFSNSRSEMNVSTLELGDSALYLCASSSPEGVYGYTFGSGTRLTVV.

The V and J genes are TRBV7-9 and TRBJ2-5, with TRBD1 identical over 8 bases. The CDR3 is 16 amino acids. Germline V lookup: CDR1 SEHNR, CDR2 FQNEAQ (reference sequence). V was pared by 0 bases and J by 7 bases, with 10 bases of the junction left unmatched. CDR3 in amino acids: CASSLAGRGLSGTQYF. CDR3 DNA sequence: TGTGCCAGCAGCTTAGCGGGCAGGGGGCTCTCGGGGACCCAGTACTTC.